A selection of T cell receptor beta chains follows, all from one sample in a study of CD8+CD57+ T cells in acquired aplastic anemia. TCRdb processed the reads anew with MiXCR; each CDR3 protein has one entry. The data show about 150,000 distinct CDR3 sequences, over 40% seen once. The sequenced sample was sorted CD4+, CD8+, or CD8+CD57+ T cells (not recorded which) from PBMCs. These receptor sequences come from a human donor with aplastic anemia. The CDR3 runs from the conserved cysteine through the conserved F or W. A D gene is named only where the DNA matches it firmly. Expanded clones get a size class; other rows say once, few or many, or leave the size out.

V gene	D gene	clone size	J gene	CDR3 protein	CDR3 DNA
TRBV28	-	many	TRBJ1-2	CASSPRMEGYTF	TGTGCCAGCAGTCCCAGAATGGAAGGCTACACCTTC
TRBV18	TRBD1	few	TRBJ2-7	CASSADRGPSYEQYF	TGTGCCAGCTCAGCCGACAGGGGTCCCTCCTACGAGCAGTACTTC
TRBV10-3	TRBD1	few	TRBJ2-7	CAISVDRVEQYF	TGTGCCATCAGTGTGGACAGGGTCGAGCAGTACTTC
TRBV20-1	-	many	TRBJ2-3	CSVQAPSQSAQYF	TGCAGTGTTCAAGCCCCCTCACAATCGGCGCAGTATTTT
TRBV5-1	-	many	TRBJ1-4	CASSSDTTNEKLFF	TGCGCCAGCAGCTCCGATACAACTAATGAAAAACTGTTTTTT
TRBV7-2	TRBD1	many	TRBJ2-7	CASSLTGQGIEQYF	TGTGCCAGCAGCTTAACGGGACAGGGGATCGAGCAGTACTTC
TRBV3-1	TRBD1	few	TRBJ1-2	CASSVQGALAYGYTF	TGTGCCAGCAGCGTACAGGGGGCCCTTGCCTATGGCTACACCTTC
TRBV29-1	-	-	TRBJ2-1	CSDIRDSYNEQFF	TGCAGCGATATCCGGGACTCCTACAATGAGCAGTTCTTC
TRBV9	-	-	TRBJ1-3	CASSVEGSSGNAIYF	TGTGCCAGCAGCGTAGAGGGGAGCTCTGGAAACGCCATATATTTT
TRBV9	TRBD2	many	TRBJ2-3	CASSPRGVGTDTQYF	TGTGCCAGCAGCCCGCGGGGGGTCGGCACAGATACGCAGTATTTT
TRBV4-2	-	many	TRBJ1-5	CASSPGQTQGQPQHF	TGTGCCAGCAGCCCAGGACAGACACAGGGTCAGCCCCAGCATTTT
TRBV15	-	-	TRBJ1-6	CATSREGRVGSPLHF	TGTGCCACCAGCAGAGAGGGCAGGGTTGGATCACCCCTCCACTTT
TRBV29-1	-	many	TRBJ2-2	CSAETGRPGELFF	TGCAGCGCCGAGACAGGAAGACCCGGGGAGCTGTTTTTT
TRBV20-1	TRBD2	-	TRBJ2-7	CSARKGLASYEQYF	TGCAGTGCTCGGAAGGGACTAGCCTCCTACGAGCAGTACTTC
TRBV5-4	TRBD1	-	TRBJ1-2	CASRPDRGYGYTF	TGTGCCAGCAGACCGGACAGGGGCTATGGCTACACCTTC
TRBV19	-	many	TRBJ1-5	CASSERAGDQPQHF	TGTGCCAGTTCAGAGCGGGCAGGGGATCAGCCCCAGCATTTT
TRBV14	-	many	TRBJ2-2	CASSLRGGIGELFF	TGTGCCAGCAGCCTTAGAGGGGGTATCGGGGAGCTGTTTTTT
TRBV7-6	TRBD1	many	TRBJ2-5	CASSSPGQSQETQYF	TGTGCCAGCAGTTCCCCGGGACAGAGCCAAGAGACCCAGTACTTC
TRBV29-1	-	many	TRBJ1-3	CSGREGGSSGNTIYF	TGCAGCGGCAGAGAGGGGGGGAGCTCTGGAAACACCATATATTTT
TRBV2	TRBD1	many	TRBJ1-1	CASSGKGGTVGNTEAFF	TGTGCCAGCAGTGGAAAAGGGGGGACAGTGGGGAACACTGAAGCTTTCTTT